Described below is a single T cell receptor (beta chain) sequence and its context. Sequencing was performed with immunoSEQ multiplex PCR; in TCRdb, only in-frame clones are kept and a portion is missing. Of fewer than 350,000 clones detected, 70% to 90% appear once; the ten largest clones hold roughly 2.1%. The data belong to a study of blood T cell repertoires in COVID-19. The origin of this receptor is a woman aged 25 to 39 who had recovered from COVID-19. Sequencing was performed on peripheral blood.

The CDR3 spells CASSATGFYGYTF. The CDR3 nucleotides are TGTGCCAGCAGTGCGACAGGGTTCTATGGCTACACCTTC. The V gene is TRBV2, the J gene TRBJ1-2; 7 bases are a match to TRBD1. Germline-derived CDR1 and CDR2 are SNHLY and FYNNEI. The V and J ends lost 4 bases and 4 bases, in that order; junction bases with no gene match: 3. The CDR3 runs to 13 residues. The full variable domain, completed using reference TRBV2 and TRBJ1-2, is EPEVTQTPSHQVTQMGQEVILRCVPISNHLYFYWYRQILGQKVEFLVSFYNNEISEKSEIFDDQFSVERPDGSNFTLKIRSTKLEDSAMYFCASSATGFYGYTFGSGTRLTVV.